This TCR beta chain came from a study of cytomegalovirus exposure and HLA in healthy donors. Vbeta (60) and Jbeta (13) primers were used in the PCR. The data were produced by immunoSEQ multiplex PCR, yet TCRdb's version contains in-frame clones alone and is incomplete. The specimen's table records 95,000 to 110,000 clones. The CDR3 covers 13 residues. The V gene's germline CDR1 is SNHLY and CDR2 FYNNEI. The ends were cut back, 2 bases at V and 1 base at J, with 5 bases in the middle. The sample consisted of PBMCs. The chain recombines TRBV2 with TRBJ1-1; the D is unclear. The TCR originated in a man aged 35 to 55 in good health and CMV-seronegative. CDR3 amino acids: CASSESRNTEAFF. The DNA of the CDR3 is TGTGCCAGCAGTGAATCCAGGAACACTGAAGCTTTCTTT.